This TCR beta chain is drawn from a study of tumor and adjacent non-tumor tissue in lung cancer. TCRbeta libraries were built with three rounds of nested PCR, modified from ARM-PCR. TCRdb re-called the multiplex PCR reads with MiXCR, one entry per CDR3 protein. The sample lists roughly 75,000 distinct CDR3 sequences; over 70% were seen once. No cell sorting was done before RNA was extracted from the tissue. Donors were chemotherapy-naive, newly diagnosed lung cancer surgical patients in China, August–late 2014. V trimming: 8 bases; J trimming: 3 bases; junction bases outside the gene matches: 11. The CDR3 sequence is 15 residues long.

V usage is TRBV12-3 or TRBV12-4 and J usage is TRBJ2-7; 9 nucleotides line up with TRBD1. This TCR came from a woman between 45 and 60 years old with non-small cell lung cancer. Sequencing was done on a sample of lung tumor tissue. CDR3 coding DNA: TGTGCCAGCTGTGGAGTACAGGGGGCAATCTACGAGCAGTACTTC. Translation: CASCGVQGAIYEQYF.